Following are 20 T cell receptor beta chains from one sample sequenced in a study of control samples from healthy donors and cancer patients. Assay: immunoSEQ multiplex PCR; the TCRdb copy retains only in-frame clones and omits some. Seen here are approximately 100,000 clones, around 90% observed once, and the top ten hold around 2.8%. Sequenced input: blood. The receptors here all came from a human donor in good health. The donor label of this sample is uncertain.

The chain's CDR3 is CASSLGGQNTEAFF. CDR3 sequence (DNA): TGCGCCAGCAGCTTGGGGGGACAGAACACTGAAGCTTTCTTT. The chain is built from TRBV5-1 and TRBJ1-1, with D perhaps matching TRBD1 (6 bases). The V gene's germline CDR1 is SGHRS and CDR2 YFSETQ. Trimming took 0 bases from V and 1 from J, leaving 7 bases between them. CDR3 length: 14 residues.

This clone turned up a few times. The chain is built from TRBV28 and TRBJ2-7, with D unresolved. The CDR3 runs 12 residues. V was cut by 2 bases and J by 2 bases, with 4 bases left in between. CDR1 and CDR2 from the germline V gene are MDHEN and SYDVKM. The CDR3 loop is CASSLNPYEQYF. CDR3 nucleotides: TGTGCCAGCAGTTTAAATCCCTACGAGCAGTACTTC.

The chain combines TRBV6-5 with TRBJ1-1, with TRBD1 matching 10 bases. The V gene end was trimmed by 6 bases and the J gene end by 5 bases; junction bases not matched to a gene: 6. Germline V gene sequence: CDR1 MNHEY, CDR2 SVGAGI. This CDR3 has 14 amino acids. The CDR3 loop is CASRDRGRITEAFF. CDR3 coding DNA: TGTGCCAGCAGAGACAGGGGGCGCATAACTGAAGCTTTCTTT.

This clone was detected a few times. The chain carries TRBV2 and TRBJ1-5; D is undetermined. Germline V CDR1 and CDR2: SNHLY, FYNNEI. Trimming took off 6 bases at V and 0 bases at J, with 6 bases between the two ends. The CDR3 length is 13 residues. The CDR3 DNA follows: TGTGCCAGCAGGGCGGATAGCAATCAGCCCCAGCATTTT. Translated: CASRADSNQPQHF.

The chain combines TRBV7-9 with TRBJ1-1, with 8 bases lining up with TRBD1. This CDR3 has 15 residues. CDR1 is SEHNR, CDR2 FQNEAQ, per germline (reference sequence). Germline trimming cut 8 bases from V and 1 base from J; bases unmatched to any gene: 9. The CDR3 is CASGRQGLGNTEAFF. The CDR3 DNA sequence: TGTGCCAGCGGCAGACAGGGGTTGGGGAACACTGAAGCTTTCTTT.

This clone was seen a single time. The chain links TRBV24-1 to TRBJ2-2; the D gene is possibly TRBD1 (6 bases). In germline, CDR1 is KGHDR, CDR2 SFDVKD. This CDR3 has 14 amino acids. The V gene lost 4 bases and the J gene lost 5 bases, with 10 bases spanning the gap. The CDR3 loop reads CATSEQGWTGELFF. CDR3 bases: TGTGCCACCAGTGAACAGGGATGGACCGGGGAGCTGTTTTTT.

The V gene is TRBV5-5, the J gene TRBJ2-7; the match to TRBD2 covers 10 bases. Losses at the gene ends were 0 bases for V and 6 bases for J; bases not matched to a gene: 9. The CDR3 runs to 16 residues. Germline assignment: CDR1 SGHKS and CDR2 YYEKEE (reference sequence). The CDR3 spells CASSLAYSGGAAEQYV. CDR3 coding DNA: TGTGCCAGCAGCTTGGCCTACAGCGGGGGGGCCGCCGAGCAGTACGTC.

The chain couples TRBV6-5 to TRBJ1-4; no reliable D call. V shed 5 bases and J shed 7 bases, with 14 bases lying between them. The CDR3 is 14 amino acids. Germline V lookup: CDR1 MNHEY, CDR2 SVGAGI. The CDR3 DNA reads TGTGCCAGCAGTCCTTATTTATCAGGTGAAAAACTGTTTTTT. This translates into CASSPYLSGEKLFF.

The chain uses TRBV11-2 and TRBJ1-2; the D is unclear. CDR3 length: 14 amino acids. The V and J ends lost 3 bases and 1 base respectively, with 9 bases between them. Germline CDR1 is SGHAT and CDR2 is FQNNGV. The CDR3 reads CASSFPRINYGYTF. The DNA of the CDR3 is TGTGCCAGCAGCTTCCCCAGAATTAACTATGGCTACACCTTC.

The table lists this clone with a count of one. The V gene is TRBV9, the J gene TRBJ2-3; D tentatively reads TRBD1 or TRBD2 (5 bases each). The CDR3 runs 15 residues. Germline V gene data show CDR1 as SGDLS and CDR2 as YYNGEE. With 3 bases removed from V and 6 bases from J, the gap between germline ends came to 17 bases. The CDR3 here is CASSARDRPPDTQYF. CDR3 in DNA: TGTGCCAGCAGCGCTCGGGACCGACCCCCTGATACGCAGTATTTT.

The chain combines TRBV19 with TRBJ1-5, with a weak D call TRBD1 (5 bases). The CDR3 has 14 residues. Germline V CDR1 and CDR2: LNHDA, SQIVND (reference sequence). V lost 5 bases to trimming and J lost 3 bases, with 11 bases between them. The CDR3: CASSRDGFNQPQHF. The CDR3 DNA follows: TGTGCCAGTAGTCGGGACGGCTTCAATCAGCCCCAGCATTTT.

The chain combines TRBV6-6 with TRBJ1-5; 10 bases agree with TRBD1. CDR3 size: 18 residues. With V trimmed by 5 bases and J by 4 bases, 14 bases remained unmatched. Germline CDR1 and CDR2: MNHNY and SVGAGI (reference sequence). CDR3 protein: CASSPRPLWDRGNQPQHF. For the CDR3, the DNA is TGTGCCAGCAGTCCCCGCCCGTTGTGGGACAGGGGAAATCAGCCCCAGCATTTT.

This chain joins TRBV7-3 and TRBJ2-2; 8 positions agree with TRBD1. Looked up from germline, CDR1 is SGHTA and CDR2 is FQGTGA. The CDR3 length is 18 residues. The V and J ends lost 4 bases and 4 bases, in that order; junction bases with no gene match: 14. This chain's CDR3 is CASSSLMQGAQPTGELFF. In DNA form, the CDR3 reads TGTGCCAGCAGCTCGCTAATGCAGGGGGCGCAGCCCACCGGGGAGCTGTTTTTT.

The rearrangement uses TRBV14 and TRBJ2-7; TRBD1 matches 12 bases. The ends lost 6 bases at V and 4 bases at J; junction bases unmatched: 7. The CDR3 has 15 amino acids. Germline V gives CDR1 SGHDN, CDR2 FVKESK. The CDR3 DNA reads as TGTGCCAGCAGTTGGGGACAGGGGGCGTGGTACGAGCAGTACTTC. The encoded protein is CASSWGQGAWYEQYF.

J is TRBJ2-5 and V is TRBV7-2; TRBD2 matches at 11 bases. The CDR3 runs to 17 residues. Germline trimming cut 5 bases from V and 2 bases from J; bases unmatched to any gene: 10. Germline CDR1 is SGHTA and CDR2 is FQGNSA. CDR3 sequence (DNA): TGTGCCAGCAGCATTGGGGTTAGCGGGGGGGGTCAAGAGACCCAGTACTTC. It specifies CASSIGVSGGGQETQYF.

This sequence joins TRBV6-5 and TRBJ1-1, with D uncertain. The ends were cut back, 6 bases at V and 1 base at J, with 9 bases in the middle. CDR1 MNHEY and CDR2 SVGAGI come from the germline V gene. The CDR3 consists of 13 residues. This CDR3 is CASSTNWNTEAFF. CDR3 DNA sequence: TGTGCCAGCAGCACCAATTGGAACACTGAAGCTTTCTTT.

The chain combines TRBV11-2 with TRBJ1-4; 7 nucleotides match TRBD1. CDR1 SGHAT and CDR2 FQNNGV come from the germline V gene. The length of the CDR3 is 16 residues. Losses at the gene ends were 5 bases for V and 6 bases for J; bases not matched to a gene: 12. The CDR3, as DNA: TGTGCCAGCAGCGTATTGTCTCAGGGGGGCTATGAAAAACTGTTTTTT. It codes for CASSVLSQGGYEKLFF.

The chain carries TRBV6-5 and TRBJ1-1; a possible D gene is TRBD1 (5 bases). The CDR3 totals 13 residues. Per germline, CDR1 MNHEY and CDR2 SVGAGI. V was shortened by 8 bases and J by 4 bases, with 14 bases between the two germline ends. CDR3 sequence: CASAGDGGTEAFF. Here the CDR3 DNA reads TGTGCCAGCGCCGGAGACGGGGGCACTGAAGCTTTCTTT.

The genes are TRBV24-1 and TRBJ2-6, with 7 bases that match TRBD2. The trim removed 5 bases at V and 4 bases at J, leaving 10 bases unmatched. The CDR3 loop spans 17 amino acids. CDR1 and CDR2 from the germline V gene are KGHDR and SFDVKD. The CDR3 DNA follows: TGTGCCACCAGTGCGAAGGGAGGGACTTGGGGGGCCAACGTCCTGACTTTC. This translates into CATSAKGGTWGANVLTF.

The V call is TRBV19, the J call TRBJ2-1; D is perhaps TRBD2 (6 bases). The V gene's germline CDR1 is LNHDA and CDR2 SQIVND (reference sequence). Trimming left V 5 bases short and J 10 bases short, with 15 bases between. The CDR3 is made up of 13 amino acids. CDR3 DNA: TGTGCCAGTAGTTTGGAGGGGCGTTCGGAGCAGTTCTTC. Amino acids: CASSLEGRSEQFF. Full variable domain (missing parts from reference TRBV19 and TRBJ2-1): DGGITQSPKYLFRKEGQNVTLSCEQNLNHDAMYWYRQDPGQGLRLIYYSQIVNDFQKGDIAEGYSVSREKKESFPLTVTSAQKNPTAFYLCASSLEGRSEQFFGPGTRLTVL.